The 26 T cell receptor beta chains reported below all come from one sample, sequenced in a study of cytomegalovirus exposure and HLA in healthy donors. In the PCR, 60 Vbeta and 13 Jbeta primers were used. Sequencing used immunoSEQ multiplex PCR; TCRdb keeps in-frame clones, though not all of them. Of 100,000 to 120,000 clones in the sample, about three quarters were seen once. The sequencing input was PBMCs. Source of these receptors: an older woman in good health and CMV-seropositive.

The chain combines TRBV2 with TRBJ1-5; no clear D. The CDR3 extends over 14 amino acids. CDR1 is SNHLY and CDR2 is FYNNEI in the germline V gene. The ends were cut back, 0 bases at V and 9 bases at J, with 12 bases in the middle. The CDR3 spells CASSEATDLGPQHF. The CDR3 bases are TGTGCCAGCAGTGAAGCGACGGACTTAGGGCCCCAGCATTTT.

The V gene is TRBV7-2, the J gene TRBJ2-7, with D perhaps matching TRBD2 (6 bases). Germline-derived CDR1 and CDR2 are SGHTA and FQGNSA. Trimming took off 4 bases at V and 2 bases at J, with 9 bases between the two ends. The CDR3 runs 13 residues. Here the CDR3 reads CASSWEEAYEQYF. In DNA, the CDR3 is TGTGCCAGCAGCTGGGAGGAAGCCTACGAGCAGTACTTC.

The chain employs TRBV5-1 and TRBJ2-2; possibly TRBD1 for D (6 bases). V shed 0 bases and J shed 4 bases, with 10 bases lying between them. The germline gives CDR1 SGHRS, CDR2 YFSETQ. The length of the CDR3 is 15 residues. The CDR3 DNA reads TGCGCCAGCAGCTTGGCAGGGGCGGGCACCGGGGAGCTGTTTTTT. It encodes CASSLAGAGTGELFF.

The rearrangement uses TRBV27 and TRBJ2-7, with TRBD2 as a possible D gene (5 bases). From germline, CDR1 is MNHEY and CDR2 SMNVEV (reference sequence). This CDR3 has 11 amino acids. V lost 8 bases and J lost 6, with 11 bases in between. The CDR3 nucleotides are TGTGCCAGCCGGGGTTACGCCGAGCAGTACTTC. It is translated as CASRGYAEQYF.

J is TRBJ1-5 and V is TRBV19; 8 bases are a match to TRBD1. The V gene end was trimmed by 3 bases and the J gene end by 4 bases; junction bases not matched to a gene: 11. This CDR3 has 17 residues. The germline V gene has CDR1 LNHDA and CDR2 SQIVND (reference sequence). The CDR3 coding sequence is TGTGCCAGTAGTATCATCTTGGGGACAGGAGCTAATCAGCCCCAGCATTTT. Translated, it gives CASSIILGTGANQPQHF.

The gene calls are TRBV10-3 and TRBJ2-6, with D uncertain. This CDR3 comprises 16 residues. V lost 5 bases and J 0 bases, leaving 11 bases between the germline ends. Germline-derived CDR1 and CDR2 are ENHRY and SYGVKD. The DNA of the CDR3 is TGTGCCATCAGTTTCCCGAGGAGCTCTGGGGCCAACGTCCTGACTTTC. Translated: CAISFPRSSGANVLTF.

The CDR3 sequence is CASSPTGGGGYTF. DNA for the CDR3: TGTGCCAGCAGTCCCACAGGGGGCGGAGGCTACACCTTC. This chain links TRBV7-2 with TRBJ1-2; 9 bases agree with TRBD1. Germline lookup yields CDR1 SGHTA and CDR2 FQGNSA. This CDR3 region has 13 residues. Trimming cost V 6 bases and J 8 bases; bases outside gene matches: 7.

The chain has TRBV27 and TRBJ2-1; D is uncertain. CDR1 is MNHEY, CDR2 SMNVEV, per germline (reference sequence). The CDR3 covers 14 residues. The ends were cut back, 8 bases at V and 7 bases at J, with 18 bases in the middle. The CDR3 spells CASLPTPVRNEQFF. The CDR3 region has the DNA TGTGCCAGCTTGCCTACTCCGGTGCGAAATGAGCAGTTCTTC.

V is TRBV7-9 and J is TRBJ2-1; 8 bases align to TRBD2. Germline V CDR1 and CDR2: SEHNR, FQNEAQ (reference sequence). V was clipped by 5 bases and J by 4 bases; unmatched bases: 10. CDR3 length: 16 amino acids. CDR3 sequence (DNA): TGTGCCAGCAGCCCCCTAGGCGGGAGGTCATACAATGAGCAGTTCTTC. Its protein is CASSPLGGRSYNEQFF.

In nucleotides, the CDR3 is TGCGCCAGCAGCTACGGGGACTCAAAAGAGACCCAGTACTTC. It yields the protein CASSYGDSKETQYF. The chain uses TRBV5-1 and TRBJ2-5; a weak D match, TRBD2 (6 bases). With 3 bases removed from V and 3 bases from J, the gap between germline ends came to 12 bases. Per the germline V gene, CDR1 is SGHRS and CDR2 is YFSETQ. The CDR3 has 14 residues. Full variable domain (remainder filled in from reference TRBV5-1 and TRBJ2-5): KAGVTQTPRYLIKTRGQQVTLSCSPISGHRSVSWYQQTPGQGLQFLFEYFSETQRNKGNFPGRFSGRQFSNSRSEMNVSTLELGDSALYLCASSYGDSKETQYFGPGTRLLVL.

The chain carries TRBV30 and TRBJ1-2, with TRBD1 identical over 9 bases. Germline V gene data show CDR1 as GTSNPN and CDR2 as SVGIG (reference sequence). V gave up 3 bases and J gave up 12 bases; unmatched junction bases: 11. The CDR3 runs 13 residues. The chain's CDR3 is CAWRVGDRAPDTF. The CDR3, as DNA: TGTGCCTGGAGAGTTGGGGACAGGGCTCCTGACACCTTC.

The chain recombines TRBV9 with TRBJ1-3, with TRBD1 matching 9 bases. Unmatched junction bases numbered 0, after V lost 0 bases and J lost 2 bases. This CDR3 contains 15 residues. Germline V gene sequence: CDR1 SGDLS, CDR2 YYNGEE. CDR3: CASSVDRGPGNTIYF. Written as DNA, the CDR3 is TGTGCCAGCAGCGTAGACAGGGGGCCTGGAAACACCATATATTTT.

This clone was observed once. This chain links TRBV21-1 with TRBJ2-7; no check of the table's D call, TRBD2, against the DNA was made. TRBV21-1 corresponds to a pseudogene. The CDR3 is 9 residues long. The CDR3 DNA sequence: TGTGCCAGCACCAAACGGCAGTACTTC. Its translation: CASTKRQYF.

This sequence joins TRBV6-6 and TRBJ2-1, with 13 bases identical to TRBD2. V gave up 8 bases and J gave up 5 bases; unmatched junction bases: 3. The CDR3 has 14 residues. Germline loops: CDR1 MNHNY, CDR2 SVGAGI (reference sequence). CDR3 DNA sequence: TGTGCCAGCTGGACTAGCGGGAGAAACAATGAGCAGTTCTTC. Amino acids: CASWTSGRNNEQFF.

As DNA, the CDR3 is TGTGCCAGCAGCTTCCTACAGGGGGAAGAGACCCAGTACTTC. It yields the protein CASSFLQGEETQYF. The rearrangement uses TRBV13 and TRBJ2-5, with TRBD1 matching 8 bases. Germline V CDR1 and CDR2: PRHDT, FYEKMQ (reference sequence). The CDR3 totals 14 residues. V lost 3 bases and J lost 3; bases outside the gene matches: 3.

This CDR3 is CASSPRLAGGETQYF. CDR3 sequence (DNA): TGTGCCAGCAGTCCACGACTAGCGGGAGGGGAGACCCAGTACTTC. This chain joins TRBV28 and TRBJ2-5, with 14 bases fitting TRBD2. After removal of 5 bases from V and 5 bases from J, the junction contained 4 bases not matched to a gene. Germline values: CDR1 MDHEN, CDR2 SYDVKM. CDR3 size: 15 residues.

The chain uses TRBV5-1 and TRBJ1-2; D is uncertain. Looked up from germline, CDR1 is SGHRS and CDR2 is YFSETQ. This CDR3 is 14 amino acids long. The V gene lost 4 bases and the J gene lost 0 bases, with 10 bases spanning the gap. In DNA form, the CDR3 reads TGCGCCAGCAGCCCGGTACCCCCTAACTATGGCTACACCTTC. Amino acid sequence: CASSPVPPNYGYTF.

The rearrangement uses TRBV5-1 and TRBJ2-7, with a tentative D call TRBD2 (7 bases). The CDR3 runs 15 residues. Germline CDR1 and CDR2: SGHRS and YFSETQ. Between the trimmed V and J ends, which lost 0 bases and 3 bases, there was a span of 13 bases. The CDR3 is CASSLEGGGIYEQYF. As DNA, the CDR3 is TGCGCCAGCAGCTTGGAAGGGGGGGGAATCTACGAGCAGTACTTC. Complete variable domain (other parts from reference TRBV5-1 and TRBJ2-7): KAGVTQTPRYLIKTRGQQVTLSCSPISGHRSVSWYQQTPGQGLQFLFEYFSETQRNKGNFPGRFSGRQFSNSRSEMNVSTLELGDSALYLCASSLEGGGIYEQYFGPGTRLTVT.

This chain connects TRBV6-1 to TRBJ2-7; TRBD1 aligns across 7 bases. This CDR3 region has 14 residues. Looked up from germline, CDR1 is MNHNS and CDR2 is SASEGT. The trim removed 6 bases at V and 4 bases at J, leaving 9 bases unmatched. The CDR3 region is CASRRGQGKYEQYF. CDR3 nucleotides: TGTGCCAGCAGAAGGGGGCAGGGGAAGTACGAGCAGTACTTC.

The chain has TRBV28 and TRBJ2-7, with 9 bases that match TRBD1. The CDR3 is made up of 13 amino acids. Per the germline V gene, CDR1 is MDHEN and CDR2 is SYDVKM. V shed 7 bases and J 3 bases; nucleotides not matched to a gene: 4. The CDR3 sequence: CASIGTGHYEQYF. The CDR3 DNA sequence: TGTGCCAGCATAGGGACAGGGCACTACGAGCAGTACTTC.

The J gene is TRBJ2-7, the V gene TRBV5-1; weak D call: TRBD1 (6 bases). The V gene lost 3 bases and the J gene lost 6 bases, with 19 bases spanning the gap. The CDR3 totals 15 residues. From germline, CDR1 is SGHRS and CDR2 YFSETQ. CDR3 in amino acids: CASSSSQGSKLEQYF. DNA of the CDR3: TGCGCCAGCAGCTCTTCACAGGGTTCTAAACTCGAGCAGTACTTC. Drawing the rest from reference TRBV5-1 and TRBJ2-7, the complete variable domain is KAGVTQTPRYLIKTRGQQVTLSCSPISGHRSVSWYQQTPGQGLQFLFEYFSETQRNKGNFPGRFSGRQFSNSRSEMNVSTLELGDSALYLCASSSSQGSKLEQYFGPGTRLTVT.

This clone is a singleton in its sample. The gene calls are TRBV5-1 and TRBJ1-5, with D possibly being TRBD1 (6 bases). The V end lost 4 bases, the J end lost 0 bases, and 11 bases lay between the germline ends. The CDR3 spans 15 residues. CDR1 is SGHRS and CDR2 is YFSETQ in the germline V gene. DNA of the CDR3: TGCGCCAGCAGCCTCGGGGACATTAGCAATCAGCCCCAGCATTTT. Protein sequence: CASSLGDISNQPQHF.

The chain carries TRBV2 and TRBJ2-5; TRBD2 agrees at 11 bases. The length of the CDR3 is 17 residues. After removal of 5 bases from V and 5 bases from J, the junction contained 13 bases not matched to a gene. Germline lookup yields CDR1 SNHLY and CDR2 FYNNEI. CDR3 residues: CASSPRLAGLLGETQYF. CDR3 DNA: TGTGCCAGCAGTCCGCGACTAGCGGGACTACTTGGGGAGACCCAGTACTTC.

This chain uses TRBV28 with TRBJ1-2, with 12 bases matching TRBD1. This CDR3 has 17 residues. In germline, CDR1 is MDHEN, CDR2 SYDVKM. V lost 5 bases to trimming and J lost 4 bases; unmatched junction nucleotides: 11. The CDR3 reads CASSPPGTGGEVYGYTF. CDR3 DNA sequence: TGTGCCAGCAGTCCCCCCGGGACAGGGGGCGAGGTCTATGGCTACACCTTC.

The genes are TRBV19 and TRBJ1-1, with D unresolved. V was shortened by 11 bases and J by 5 bases, with 15 bases between the two germline ends. This CDR3 comprises 12 residues. The germline CDR1 and CDR2 sequences are LNHDA and SQIVND (reference sequence). The CDR3 DNA follows: TGTGCCTCGGGATTGAGTCGTACTGAAGCTTTCTTT. Protein product: CASGLSRTEAFF.

The chain couples TRBV30 to TRBJ1-1; D is undetermined. V lost 0 bases, J lost 5 bases, and 13 bases lay in between. The CDR3 consists of 14 residues. Germline CDR1 and CDR2: GTSNPN and SVGIG (reference sequence). CDR3 amino acids: CAWSVLAGRTEAFF. CDR3 DNA sequence: TGTGCCTGGAGTGTATTAGCTGGGAGAACTGAAGCTTTCTTT.